The 10 T cell receptor beta chains reported below all come from one sample, sequenced in a study of control samples from healthy donors and cancer patients. Produced via immunoSEQ multiplex PCR; TCRdb's table is partial and in-frame only. The sample shows roughly 92,000 clones, less than 90% of them seen only once. The material sequenced was blood. The receptors were sampled from a woman aged 60-75 years in good health.

This rearrangement joins TRBV5-4 to TRBJ2-1, with TRBD2 matching 15 bases. The J segment lost 10 bases and the V segment lost 6 bases, leaving 11 bases of the junction unmatched. Germline V gene data show CDR1 as SGHNT and CDR2 as YYREEE (reference sequence). The CDR3 covers 16 residues. The CDR3 DNA sequence: TGTGCCAGCACCTTAGGACTAGCGGGAGGGCCTCGCGAGCAGTTCTTC. This codes for CASTLGLAGGPREQFF.

This chain joins TRBV9 and TRBJ1-2; maybe TRBD1 (6 bases). V was cut by 1 base and J by 0 bases, with 10 bases left in between. This CDR3 is built from 15 residues. Germline-derived CDR1 and CDR2 are SGDLS and YYNGEE. The chain's CDR3 is CASSVQGRANYGYTF. Written as DNA, the CDR3 is TGTGCCAGCAGCGTACAGGGGAGAGCTAACTATGGCTACACCTTC.

This sequence joins TRBV6-5 and TRBJ2-1, with TRBD1 matching 10 bases. Trimming took 5 bases from V and 8 from J; bases not matched to a gene: 9. CDR1 MNHEY and CDR2 SVGAGI come from the germline V gene. The CDR3 consists of 15 residues. The CDR3, as DNA: TGTGCCAGCAGTAAAACACCCGGGACAGGGGATGAGCAGTTCTTC. Residues: CASSKTPGTGDEQFF.

The chain joins TRBV10-3 to TRBJ1-2; 9 bases line up with TRBD1. Trimming cost V 0 bases and J 14 bases; bases outside gene matches: 7. This CDR3 has 13 amino acids. Per the germline V gene, CDR1 is ENHRY and CDR2 is SYGVKD. The CDR3 region has the DNA TGTGCCATCAGTGAGTCTGACAGGGGGGACGCTACCTTC. This sequence encodes CAISESDRGDATF.

With respect to this clone: This sample also contains other DNA sequences that code for the same CDR3. The rearrangement links TRBV18 to TRBJ1-1; 9 bases align to TRBD1. The CDR3 contains 15 residues. Trimming took 0 bases from V and 5 from J; bases not matched to a gene: 4. Looked up from germline, CDR1 is KGHSH and CDR2 is LQKENI. CDR3 coding DNA: TGTGCCAGCTCACCACCGACAGGGGGTCGAACTGAAGCTTTCTTT. This gives the protein CASSPPTGGRTEAFF.

The genes are TRBV5-6 and TRBJ1-6; the D is unclear. CDR1 SGHDT and CDR2 YYEEEE come from the germline V gene. The CDR3 totals 16 residues. The germline V and J ends were trimmed by 2 bases and 8 bases, with 17 bases remaining between them. CDR3 region: CASSLKGSYRDSPLHF. The CDR3 DNA reads as TGTGCCAGCAGCTTAAAAGGGTCTTATCGTGATTCACCCCTCCACTTT.

For this clone: Other DNA sequences in the sample encode the same CDR3. This chain links TRBV6-1 with TRBJ1-4; 7 nucleotides match TRBD1. Germline values: CDR1 MNHNS, CDR2 SASEGT. The CDR3 is 14 amino acids. The V and J ends lost 1 base and 7 bases, in that order; junction bases with no gene match: 3. CDR3 in DNA: TGTGCCAGCAGTGAAGGACAGGGTGGTGAAAAACTGTTTTTT. This gives the protein CASSEGQGGEKLFF.

The rearrangement links TRBV9 to TRBJ2-3; D not resolved. Deletions cut 3 bases from V and 8 bases from J, with 13 bases between. The CDR3 consists of 13 residues. CDR1 is SGDLS and CDR2 is YYNGEE in the germline V gene. The CDR3 sequence is CASSATNWGTQYF. In DNA form, the CDR3 reads TGTGCCAGCAGCGCAACAAATTGGGGTACGCAGTATTTT.

J is TRBJ1-3 and V is TRBV19; tentatively, D is TRBD1 (6 bases). Germline assignment: CDR1 LNHDA and CDR2 SQIVND (reference sequence). This CDR3 is 15 amino acids long. V was shortened by 6 bases and J by 0 bases, with 12 bases between the two germline ends. The CDR3 coding sequence is TGTGCCAGTAGGGAACAGGGCAGCTCTGGAAACACCATATATTTT. Its protein product is CASREQGSSGNTIYF.

The gene calls are TRBV7-3 and TRBJ2-5; the D is unclear. The CDR3 runs to 17 residues. The V end was cut by 5 bases, the J end by 5 bases, with 24 bases between. The germline V gene has CDR1 SGHTA and CDR2 FQGTGA. The CDR3 sequence: CASSRVPGPQPPETQYF. CDR3 nucleotides: TGTGCCAGCAGCCGTGTCCCAGGACCCCAACCTCCGGAGACCCAGTACTTC. The full variable domain, completed using reference TRBV7-3 and TRBJ2-5, is GAGVSQTPSNKVTEKGKYVELRCDPISGHTALYWYRQSLGQGPEFLIYFQGTGAADDSGLPNDRFFAVRPEGSVSTLKIQRTERGDSAVYLCASSRVPGPQPPETQYFGPGTRLLVL.